This TCR beta chain is drawn from a study of cytomegalovirus exposure and HLA in healthy donors. Study results and caveats: Reports indicated that the classifier achieved high specificity and sensitivity in diagnosing cytomegalovirus status.

Repertoires were generated with immunoSEQ multiplex PCR, while TCRdb's copy carries only in-frame clones and drops some. The table lists 150,000 to 200,000 clones, about 83% of them singletons. With regard to this clone: Its specificity is unknown.

The donors were members of the roughly 120-subject validation cohort (separate from the 666-subject first cohort). Trimming stripped 4 bases from V and 4 bases from J, with 15 bases between. CDR1 and CDR2 (germline): SGHRS, YFSETQ. The CDR3 is 14 amino acids. The specimen sequenced was PBMCs. The origin of this receptor is a woman between 18 and 29 years old in good health and CMV-seronegative. The genes are TRBV5-1 and TRBJ2-7, with TRBD2 as a possible D gene (6 bases). The chain's CDR3 is CASSGVSGPYEQYF. CDR3 bases: TGCGCCAGCAGCGGGGTTAGCGGCCCTTACGAGCAGTACTTC.